These 21 T cell receptor beta chains were all obtained from the same sample, sequenced in a study of glioma-infiltrating T cells. TCR alpha and beta CDR3 regions were amplified from RNA using iRepertoire nested multiplex PCR. Via MiXCR, TCRdb re-called the multiplex PCR reads, giving one row per CDR3 protein. The repertoire holds over 80,000 distinct CDR3 sequences, with approximately 39% as singletons. Sequencing was done on a sample of glioma tissue, nonneoplastic brain tissue, or PBMCs (not recorded which). These receptor sequences come from a human donor with low-grade glioma or glioblastoma, undergoing nonglioma brain surgery, or in good health (not recorded which).

This clonotype has a count of ten or more. The chain recombines TRBV14 with TRBJ2-5; 9 bases line up with TRBD1. CDR3 length: 18 residues. The V and J ends lost 1 base and 5 bases, in that order; junction bases with no gene match: 14. The V gene's germline CDR1 is SGHDN and CDR2 FVKESK. DNA for the CDR3: TGTGCCAGCAGCCAAGCGCCGGGACAGGGAACGAGTCGGGAGACCCAGTACTTC. Its protein product is CASSQAPGQGTSRETQYF.

This clonotype was seen only once. The chain combines TRBV20-1 with TRBJ2-1, with D possibly being TRBD2 (6 bases). Germline values: CDR1 DFQATT, CDR2 SNEGSKA (reference sequence). The CDR3 runs 13 residues. The DNA for the CDR3 is TGCAATGCAAGAGGTAGCGGCGTCTACGAGCAGTTCTTC. Its protein is CNARGSGVYEQFF.

The chain employs TRBV7-3 and TRBJ2-2; weak D call: TRBD2 (5 bases). V lost 3 bases and J 4 bases, leaving 9 bases between the germline ends. The CDR3 extends over 14 amino acids. Germline V gene sequence: CDR1 SGHTA, CDR2 FQGTGA. In nucleotides, the CDR3 is TGTGCCAGCAGCTTGGGCACTAGCACCGGGGAGCTGTTTTTT. This sequence encodes CASSLGTSTGELFF.

The chain joins TRBV10-2 to TRBJ1-2, with D tentatively TRBD1 (5 bases). With 2 bases removed from V and 2 bases from J, the gap between germline ends came to 6 bases. The germline V gene has CDR1 WSHSY and CDR2 SAAADI. This CDR3 comprises 13 residues. The CDR3 loop reads CASSETGNYGYTF. CDR3 sequence (DNA): TGCGCCAGCAGTGAGACAGGCAACTATGGCTACACCTTC.

This clonotype was seen ten or more times. The chain uses TRBV28 and TRBJ1-5; D remains unclear. In germline, CDR1 is MDHEN, CDR2 SYDVKM. There are 16 residues in the CDR3. V lost 6 bases and J lost 0, with 15 bases in between. The CDR3 sequence: CASSNTIRRSNQPQHF. The CDR3 region has the DNA TGTGCCAGCAGCAATACTATCAGACGTAGCAATCAGCCCCAGCATTTT.

This clonotype was seen repeatedly, ten times or more. The V and J genes are TRBV2 and TRBJ2-5; TRBD1 might be the D (7 bases). Per the germline V gene, CDR1 is SNHLY and CDR2 is FYNNEI. Trimming pared 8 bases from V and 0 bases from J, leaving 16 bases between. This CDR3 comprises 15 residues. CDR3 in amino acids: CASRGTAKNQETQYF. CDR3 bases: TGTGCCAGCCGGGGGACAGCGAAAAACCAAGAGACCCAGTACTTC.

This clonotype was counted a single time. The chain couples TRBV4-2 to TRBJ2-5; D uncertain. The CDR3 totals 13 residues. Germline CDR1 LGHNA, CDR2 YNFKEQ. The DNA for the CDR3 is TGTGACAGAAGCCAAGAAGGCCAAGAGACCCAGTACTTC. Its protein product is CDRSQEGQETQYF.

V is TRBV15 and J is TRBJ2-2, with D possibly matching TRBD1 (5 bases). The CDR3 is made up of 14 amino acids. CDR1 LNHNV and CDR2 YYDKDF come from the germline V gene (reference sequence). Trimming left V 3 bases short and J 12 bases short, with 17 bases between. CDR3 sequence reads: CATSRTANTVKLFF. The CDR3 coding sequence is TGTGCCACCAGCAGGACAGCGAACACCGTGAAGCTGTTTTTT.

In the case of this clonotype: Since the CDR3 does not end with the conserved phenylalanine or tryptophan, this likely comes from a read error. This sequence joins TRBV27 and TRBJ2-1; 10 bases agree with TRBD2. Germline V gene sequence: CDR1 MNHEY, CDR2 SMNVEV (reference sequence). The CDR3 loop spans 15 amino acids. The V segment lost 7 bases and the J segment 9 bases; nucleotides outside the gene matches: 12. The CDR3 bases are TGTGCCAGCAAATCAGCGGGAGGGCCTCTCGGTGAGCAGTTCCTC. Translation: CASKSAGGPLGEQFL.

In the case of this clonotype: Germline is not matched at one junction end, which may reflect a read error. The chain has TRBV5-4 and TRBJ1-5; no reliable D call. The CDR3 runs 14 residues. Germline lookup yields CDR1 SGHNT and CDR2 YYREEE (reference sequence). In DNA, the CDR3 is TGTGCCAGCAGCCCGGAACCTAACAGTCAGCCACAGCATTTT. This encodes CASSPEPNSQPQHF.

V is TRBV6-1 and J is TRBJ1-5; the D gene is possibly TRBD1 (6 bases). Trimming cost V 3 bases and J 11 bases, with 14 bases left between them. CDR1 is MNHNS and CDR2 is SASEGT in the germline V gene. This CDR3 is 13 amino acids long. CDR3 sequence: CASSEGHQSTQHF. The CDR3 DNA reads as TGTGCCAGCAGTGAGGGACATCAATCAACCCAGCATTTT.

About this clonotype itself: Compared with germline, one end of the junction differs, possibly owing to a read error. The chain joins TRBV7-2 to TRBJ1-1, with a tentative D call TRBD1 (6 bases). This CDR3 has 15 amino acids. Germline V gene data show CDR1 as SGHTA and CDR2 as FQGNSA. The CDR3 sequence: CASGLGGWENTEAFF. CDR3 coding DNA: TGTGCCAGCGGCTTAGGGGGATGGGAGAACACTGAAGCTTTCTTC.

In this sample, this clonotype turned up many times. The gene calls are TRBV10-3 and TRBJ1-1; no clear D. The CDR3 length is 13 residues. Trimming removed 8 bases at V and 5 bases at J, with 15 bases between. From germline, CDR1 is ENHRY and CDR2 SYGVKD. The CDR3 is CAISEEGNTEAFF. The DNA of the CDR3 is TGTGCCATCTCAGAGGAAGGGAATACTGAAGCTTTCTTT.

This clonotype came up many times. J is TRBJ1-2 and V is TRBV10-1; a weak D match, TRBD1 (5 bases). Trimming cost V 3 bases and J 2 bases, with 7 bases left between them. Germline V gene sequence: CDR1 WNHNN, CDR2 SYGVQD (reference sequence). The CDR3 spans 13 residues. The CDR3 DNA sequence: TGCGCCAGCAGTGAACAGGAGAACTATGGCTACACCTTC. Translating gives CASSEQENYGYTF.

The gene calls are TRBV30 and TRBJ1-1; no definite D call. CDR1 GTSNPN and CDR2 SVGIG come from the germline V gene (reference sequence). This CDR3 contains 13 residues. The ends were cut back, 5 bases at V and 1 base at J, with 11 bases in the middle. CDR3 in amino acids: CAWEGNRNTEAFF. CDR3 in DNA: TGTGCCTGGGAAGGGAACAGGAACACTGAAGCTTTCTTT.

This clonotype has at least ten counts. The chain combines TRBV7-2 with TRBJ1-2; D gene unclear. The CDR3 extends over 14 amino acids. Germline V gene sequence: CDR1 SGHTA, CDR2 FQGNSA. V lost 4 bases to trimming and J lost 8 bases, with 17 bases between them. This CDR3 is CASSSPDARGGYTF. In DNA, the CDR3 is TGTGCCAGCAGCTCCCCGGATGCTCGTGGGGGCTACACCTTC.

This clonotype appeared many times. The V and J genes are TRBV24-1 and TRBJ2-1; maybe TRBD2 (6 bases). Trimming pared 4 bases from V and 0 bases from J, leaving 6 bases between. The CDR3 loop spans 14 amino acids. Germline V gene sequence: CDR1 KGHDR, CDR2 SFDVKD. CDR3 in amino acids: CATSERDSYNEQFF. Written as DNA, the CDR3 is TGTGCCACCAGTGAGCGGGACTCCTACAATGAGCAGTTCTTC.

Concerning this clonotype itself: Germline is not matched at one junction end, which may reflect a read error. V and J are TRBV28 and TRBJ1-2; unclear D gene. Per the germline V gene, CDR1 is MDHEN and CDR2 is SYDVKM. CDR3 length equals 12 residues. CDR3 nucleotide sequence: TGTGCCAGCACCCAGACGGGGTATGGCTGCACCTTC. Translated: CASTQTGYGCTF.

This clonotype has a count of ten or more. J is TRBJ2-1 and V is TRBV4-1, with 9 bases lining up with TRBD2. There are 14 residues in the CDR3. Germline V lookup: CDR1 MGHRA, CDR2 YSYEKL. V gave up 4 bases and J gave up 7 bases; unmatched junction bases: 5. CDR3 amino acids: CASSPGSGGNEQFF. The CDR3 bases are TGCGCCAGCAGCCCAGGTAGCGGGGGAAATGAGCAGTTCTTC.

Comments on this clonotype: Mismatch with germline at one junction end may stem from a read error. This chain connects TRBV19 to TRBJ1-5; possibly TRBD1 for D (5 bases). The CDR3 runs 12 residues. Germline CDR1 and CDR2: LNHDA and SQIVND (reference sequence). The CDR3 bases are TGTGCCGGTAGTCAGGGACATCAGCCCCAGCATTTT. Protein: CAGSQGHQPQHF.

This clonotype has ten or more counts. The chain joins TRBV19 to TRBJ2-7; 11 nucleotides match TRBD1. Germline V gene data show CDR1 as LNHDA and CDR2 as SQIVND (reference sequence). This CDR3 region has 13 residues. After removal of 8 bases from V and 6 bases from J, the junction contained 6 bases not matched to a gene. CDR3 coding DNA: TGTGCCAGTTCGGACAGGGGGCGCGGCGAGCAGTACTTC. Encoded protein: CASSDRGRGEQYF.